A single sample gave rise to the 18 T cell receptor beta chains below, sequenced in a study of T cells in Graves' hyperthyroidism and ophthalmopathy. Amplified TCR beta CDR3 regions came from RNA transcripts. First-round RT-PCR of the TCR CDR3 relied on the HTBI primer set. TCRdb independently ran MiXCR on the multiplex PCR reads; one entry per CDR3 protein. The profile covers some 250,000 distinct CDR3 sequences, with roughly 15% appearing a single time and roughly 13% taken by the ten largest. Sequencing was done on a sample of blood. These receptors came from a woman between 35 and 50 years old with Graves' hyperthyroidism that later progressed to Graves' ophthalmopathy.

V and J are TRBV20-1 and TRBJ2-3; a weak D match, TRBD2 (5 bases). The germline V and J ends were trimmed by 5 bases and 0 bases, with 18 bases remaining between them. The CDR3 contains 16 residues. CDR1 is DFQATT, CDR2 SNEGSKA, per germline (reference sequence). This CDR3 is CSAVDLKRTSTDTQYF. The CDR3 DNA sequence: TGCAGTGCTGTGGACTTAAAGCGAACTAGCACAGATACGCAGTATTTT.

This clonotype has ten or more counts. This chain connects TRBV12-3 or TRBV12-4 to TRBJ2-7; 7 positions match TRBD2. V shed 3 bases, J shed 4 bases, and the junction held 6 bases outside the gene matches. This CDR3 contains 14 residues. CDR3 coding DNA: TGTGCCAGCAGTTTGGCGGGAGCCCCTTACGAGCAGTACTTC. This translates into CASSLAGAPYEQYF.

The chain has TRBV3-1 and TRBJ2-3; the D is unclear. With 2 bases removed from V and 5 bases from J, the gap between germline ends came to 11 bases. Germline assignment: CDR1 LGHDT and CDR2 YNNKEL (reference sequence). The CDR3 contains 14 residues. The CDR3 sequence: CASSQSELGDTQYF. The CDR3 DNA sequence: TGTGCCAGCAGCCAATCTGAGTTGGGAGATACGCAGTATTTT.

This clonotype has only a few counts. The chain joins TRBV6-1 to TRBJ1-5, with TRBD1 matching 8 bases. The CDR3 consists of 14 residues. The junction had 5 bases not matched to a gene; V was cut back by 5 bases and J by 5 bases. Germline CDR1 MNHNS, CDR2 SASEGT. The CDR3 region has the DNA TGTGCCAGCAGTAAGACAGGGGATTATCAGCCCCAGCATTTT. Its protein product is CASSKTGDYQPQHF.

This clonotype was found many times. This chain connects TRBV3-1 to TRBJ1-3; maybe TRBD1 (5 bases). The germline CDR1 and CDR2 sequences are LGHDT and YNNKEL (reference sequence). This CDR3 spans 18 amino acids. The V gene lost 4 bases and the J gene lost 0 bases, with 19 bases spanning the gap. CDR3: CASSPWVGAALSGNTIYF. CDR3 coding DNA: TGTGCCAGCAGCCCGTGGGTAGGGGCCGCGCTCTCTGGAAACACCATATATTTT.

The table lists this clonotype with many counts. The CDR3, as DNA: TGCAGCGTTGTTCACACTGAAGCTTTCTTT. This encodes CSVVHTEAFF. This chain connects TRBV29-1 to TRBJ1-1; D uncertain. The CDR3 loop spans 10 amino acids. Germline V lookup: CDR1 SQVTM, CDR2 ANQGSEA. Trimming pared 4 bases from V and 3 bases from J, leaving 3 bases between.

This clonotype was seen at least ten times. The chain has TRBV28 and TRBJ1-3; possibly TRBD1 for D (6 bases). The germline CDR1 and CDR2 sequences are MDHEN and SYDVKM. The CDR3 sequence is 15 residues long. V lost 10 bases and J lost 0, with 16 bases in between. The CDR3 DNA reads as TGTGCCACCCGAGGACAGTCCAGCTCTGGAAACACCATATATTTT. Translation: CATRGQSSSGNTIYF.

In this sample, this clonotype turned up many times. The J gene is TRBJ1-1, the V gene TRBV11-2, with D tentatively TRBD1 (6 bases). The CDR3 length is 14 residues. The V end was cut by 0 bases, the J end by 11 bases, with 16 bases between. Germline-derived CDR1 and CDR2 are SGHAT and FQNNGV. Here the CDR3 DNA reads TGTGCCAGCAGCTTAGATCTGGGGGGGCCGGATGCTTTCTTT. This sequence encodes CASSLDLGGPDAFF.

This clonotype has a count of ten or more. V gene TRBV24-1 combines with J gene TRBJ1-5; 12 nucleotides line up with TRBD1. CDR1 KGHDR and CDR2 SFDVKD come from the germline V gene. CDR3 size: 15 residues. After removal of 7 bases from V and 8 bases from J, the junction contained 8 bases not matched to a gene. CDR3: CATSRGQGASEPQHF. The CDR3 nucleotides read TGTGCCACCAGCCGGGGACAGGGGGCATCGGAGCCCCAGCATTTT.

This clonotype appeared many times. V usage is TRBV7-9 and J usage is TRBJ1-5, with D possibly matching TRBD1 (5 bases). CDR3 length: 17 amino acids. The germline CDR1 and CDR2 sequences are SEHNR and FQNEAQ (reference sequence). Deletions cut 6 bases from V and 0 bases from J, with 18 bases between. In DNA, the CDR3 is TGTGCCAGCAGACCAGGAGGGGTCAGACCTAGCAATCAGCCCCAGCATTTT. It translates to CASRPGGVRPSNQPQHF.

This clonotype was observed many times. The chain combines TRBV27 with TRBJ2-1; possibly TRBD2 for D (6 bases). Trimming shortened V by 2 bases and J by 0 bases, and 11 bases separated the two germline ends. The CDR3 sequence is 16 residues long. Germline V gene sequence: CDR1 MNHEY, CDR2 SMNVEV (reference sequence). Here the CDR3 DNA reads TGTGCCAGCAGTTTAAAGTCAGCGGGCTCCTACAATGAGCAGTTCTTC. This sequence encodes CASSLKSAGSYNEQFF.

The sample holds many counts of this clonotype. The genes are TRBV29-1 and TRBJ2-3; 8 bases are a match to TRBD2. Germline V gene data show CDR1 as SQVTM and CDR2 as ANQGSEA. J lost 1 base, V lost 7 bases, and 4 bases had no gene match. The length of the CDR3 is 13 residues. The CDR3 bases are TGCAGCGGTCTAGCGGGCCGCACAGATACGCAGTATTTT. The encoded protein is CSGLAGRTDTQYF.

This clonotype was detected ten times or more. This chain connects TRBV4-1 to TRBJ2-1; TRBD1 is a possible D gene (6 bases). The CDR3 has 12 residues. V was trimmed by 5 bases and J by 10 bases, leaving 12 bases between them. Germline V gene lookup returns CDR1 MGHRA and CDR2 YSYEKL. The CDR3 sequence: CASSSRGSEQFF. DNA for the CDR3: TGCGCCAGCAGCTCAAGGGGGAGCGAGCAGTTCTTC.

This clonotype was recorded at least ten times. V and J are TRBV5-6 and TRBJ1-1; D gene ambiguous. The CDR3 is made up of 13 amino acids. The V gene's germline CDR1 is SGHDT and CDR2 YYEEEE. Deletions cut 4 bases from V and 1 base from J, with 8 bases between. CDR3 residues: CASSRTENTEAFF. In DNA form, the CDR3 reads TGTGCCAGCAGCAGGACGGAGAACACTGAAGCTTTCTTT.

In its sample, this clonotype was seen many times. This sequence joins TRBV11-2 and TRBJ2-3; no firm D call. CDR3 length equals 14 residues. The germline V gene encodes CDR1 SGHAT and CDR2 FQNNGV. V lost 5 bases and J lost 2, with 11 bases in between. The CDR3 DNA follows: TGTGCCAGCAGCGAGGACGTCCACACAGATACGCAGTATTTT. It is translated as CASSEDVHTDTQYF.

In its sample, this clonotype was seen a few times. The V gene is TRBV7-9, the J gene TRBJ1-1; 7 bases line up with TRBD1. Unmatched junction bases numbered 8, after V lost 5 bases and J lost 5 bases. CDR1 is SEHNR and CDR2 is FQNEAQ in the germline V gene (reference sequence). CDR3 length: 14 residues. CDR3 sequence reads: CASSPPDRWTEAFF. In DNA, the CDR3 is TGTGCCAGCAGCCCGCCGGACAGGTGGACTGAAGCTTTCTTT.

This clonotype was recorded many times. The V gene is TRBV7-3, the J gene TRBJ1-4; D is undetermined. This CDR3 has 19 amino acids. V lost 4 bases and J 0 bases, leaving 21 bases between the germline ends. Germline V gene lookup returns CDR1 SGHTA and CDR2 FQGTGA. The CDR3 here is CASSCVNSVGKTTNEKLFF. CDR3 nucleotides: TGTGCCAGCAGCTGTGTAAACTCGGTGGGAAAGACAACTAATGAAAAACTGTTTTTT.

The sample holds many counts of this clonotype. This chain joins TRBV28 and TRBJ2-1, with 7 bases fitting TRBD2. The V segment lost 3 bases and the J segment 9 bases; nucleotides outside the gene matches: 14. The CDR3 is made up of 16 amino acids. Germline CDR1 MDHEN, CDR2 SYDVKM. CDR3 DNA sequence: TGTGCCAGCAGTTTGAGACGGAGCGGGATATTCAGTGAGCAGTTCTTC. This translates into CASSLRRSGIFSEQFF.